This entry lists 21 T cell receptor beta chains sequenced from one sample in a study of blood T cell repertoires in COVID-19. Measured with immunoSEQ multiplex PCR; TCRdb has only the in-frame clones, and not every one. The data contain 250,000 to 300,000 clones, approximately 90% of them singletons. The sequenced sample was peripheral blood. Every receptor here comes from a man aged 18 to 30 with active or convalescent COVID-19.

This chain joins TRBV4-1 and TRBJ2-7; D might be TRBD1 (6 bases). Germline V lookup: CDR1 MGHRA, CDR2 YSYEKL. Trimming took off 1 base at V and 6 bases at J, with 16 bases between the two ends. The CDR3 consists of 15 residues. CDR3 sequence (DNA): TGCGCCAGCAGCCAAGTAAAAACAGGGCTGAGCGAGCAGTACTTC. It translates to CASSQVKTGLSEQYF.

The V call is TRBV2, the J call TRBJ1-5; D is perhaps TRBD1 (6 bases). The V and J ends lost 5 bases and 0 bases respectively, with 11 bases between them. This CDR3 is built from 15 residues. Germline values: CDR1 SNHLY, CDR2 FYNNEI. In nucleotides, the CDR3 is TGTGCCAGCAGTAACAGGGCTAGTAGCAATCAGCCCCAGCATTTT. As protein: CASSNRASSNQPQHF.

The chain is built from TRBV28 and TRBJ2-7; TRBD1 matches at 8 bases. Germline loops: CDR1 MDHEN, CDR2 SYDVKM. This CDR3 is built from 13 residues. V lost 8 bases to trimming and J lost 3 bases; unmatched junction nucleotides: 6. CDR3 loop: CASLGQGGYEQYF. DNA for the CDR3: TGTGCCAGCCTTGGACAGGGAGGCTACGAGCAGTACTTC.

The gene calls are TRBV9 and TRBJ2-3, with TRBD2 identical over 9 bases. This CDR3 spans 14 amino acids. Germline V CDR1 and CDR2: SGDLS, YYNGEE. V shed 0 bases and J 6 bases; nucleotides not matched to a gene: 2. The CDR3 sequence is CASSVGLADDTQYF. CDR3 in DNA: TGTGCCAGCAGCGTAGGACTAGCGGACGATACGCAGTATTTT.

The table lists this clone with a count of one. The chain links TRBV24-1 to TRBJ2-1; TRBD2 aligns across 10 bases. Germline assignment: CDR1 KGHDR and CDR2 SFDVKD. Germline trimming cut 5 bases from V and 9 bases from J; bases unmatched to any gene: 9. CDR3 size: 15 residues. The CDR3: CATSGAAGGRGEQFF. The CDR3 bases are TGTGCCACCAGTGGAGCAGCGGGGGGGCGTGGTGAGCAGTTCTTC.

The chain is built from TRBV29-1 and TRBJ1-2, with TRBD1 as a possible D gene (5 bases). Per the germline V gene, CDR1 is SQVTM and CDR2 is ANQGSEA. This CDR3 spans 11 amino acids. Trimming removed 6 bases from V and 1 base from J, with 6 bases in between. The CDR3 coding sequence is TGCAGCGTGCAGGGTAACTATGGCTACACCTTC. It is translated as CSVQGNYGYTF.

This clone was seen only a few times. The V and J genes are TRBV5-1 and TRBJ1-1; TRBD1 might be the D (5 bases). V lost 0 bases, J lost 1 base, and 10 bases lay in between. The CDR3 runs 15 residues. Germline values: CDR1 SGHRS, CDR2 YFSETQ. The CDR3 coding sequence is TGCGCCAGCAGCTTGGAGGGGCCAGGGAACACTGAAGCTTTCTTT. Translation gives CASSLEGPGNTEAFF.

In regard to this clone: The junction and the germline gene differ at one end; a read error may be behind it. The chain joins TRBV3-1 (or the pseudogene TRBV3-2) to TRBJ2-7; a possible D gene is TRBD2 (5 bases). CDR1 is LGHDT and CDR2 is YNNKEL in the germline V gene (reference sequence). The CDR3 totals 13 residues. In DNA, the CDR3 is TGTGCCAGCAGCCAAGACGTGGGTACGGGAAAAGACTTC. Protein sequence: CASSQDVGTGKDF.

This clone has just a few counts. The chain couples TRBV10-3 to TRBJ1-4, with 10 bases that match TRBD1. This CDR3 contains 14 residues. Germline V gene lookup returns CDR1 ENHRY and CDR2 SYGVKD. V was pared by 2 bases and J by 7 bases, with 1 base of the junction left unmatched. In DNA, the CDR3 is TGTGCCATCAGTGAGGGACAGGGGGGTGAAAAACTGTTTTTT. It yields the protein CAISEGQGGEKLFF.

V gene TRBV5-1 combines with J gene TRBJ1-4, with D hard to call. Per the germline V gene, CDR1 is SGHRS and CDR2 is YFSETQ. V was shortened by 7 bases and J by 5 bases, with 15 bases between the two germline ends. This CDR3 region has 14 residues. CDR3 amino acids: CASRGSGLNEKLFF. As DNA, the CDR3 is TGCGCCAGCCGGGGATCTGGCCTAAATGAAAAACTGTTTTTT.

This clone has more than one count but fewer than ten. This rearrangement joins TRBV18 to TRBJ1-1; D unclear. The germline gives CDR1 KGHSH, CDR2 LQKENI. V lost 5 bases and J 3 bases, leaving 7 bases between the germline ends. The CDR3 contains 12 residues. CDR3 DNA: TGTGCCAGCTCAGCGGGGTACACTGAAGCTTTCTTT. It translates to CASSAGYTEAFF.

In DNA, the CDR3 is TGTGCCACCAGTGAGGGTCAGCGGGGGACTCAAGAGACCCAGTACTTC. It yields the protein CATSEGQRGTQETQYF. The chain carries TRBV24-1 and TRBJ2-5; 8 bases are shared with TRBD2. The germline V gene encodes CDR1 KGHDR and CDR2 SFDVKD. After removal of 4 bases from V and 2 bases from J, the junction contained 8 bases not matched to a gene. The CDR3 length is 16 residues.

This chain uses TRBV3-1 (or the pseudogene TRBV3-2) with TRBJ2-7, with 7 bases identical to TRBD2. V shed 3 bases and J 0 bases; nucleotides not matched to a gene: 2. This CDR3 spans 14 amino acids. The germline gives CDR1 LGHDT, CDR2 YNNKEL (reference sequence). DNA for the CDR3: TGTGCCAGCAGCCATCAGCGGGACTCCTACGAGCAGTACTTC. Protein: CASSHQRDSYEQYF.

The V call is TRBV6-5, the J call TRBJ2-7; possibly TRBD2 for D (6 bases). The germline gives CDR1 MNHEY, CDR2 SVGAGI. The CDR3 consists of 14 residues. V lost 8 bases and J 2 bases, leaving 16 bases between the germline ends. The CDR3: CASRGLPHPYEQYF. CDR3 nucleotide sequence: TGTGCCAGCCGAGGACTACCACACCCCTACGAGCAGTACTTC.

V gene TRBV5-6 combines with J gene TRBJ2-5, with D uncertain. This CDR3 spans 15 amino acids. The V and J ends lost 4 bases and 9 bases respectively, with 22 bases between them. Germline V CDR1 and CDR2: SGHDT, YYEEEE. The CDR3 spells CASSRIRPGSASQYF. The CDR3, as DNA: TGTGCCAGCAGCAGAATTAGACCCGGGTCTGCGTCCCAGTACTTC.

The CDR3 loop reads CASSLGRTRTETQYF. The DNA of the CDR3 is TGTGCCAGCAGCTTAGGGAGAACTAGAACGGAGACCCAGTACTTC. The chain has TRBV11-3 and TRBJ2-5, with a weak D call TRBD2 (5 bases). The germline gives CDR1 SGHNT, CDR2 YENEEA. V dropped 1 base and J dropped 5 bases, with 14 bases sitting between them. This CDR3 has 15 residues. The full variable domain, in which reference TRBV11-3 and TRBJ2-5 provide the parts outside the CDR3, is EAGVVQSPRYKIIEKKQPVAFWCNPISGHNTLYWYLQNLGQGPELLIRYENEEAVDDSQLPKDRFSAERLKGVDSTLKIQPAELGDSAVYLCASSLGRTRTETQYFGPGTRLLVL.

The rearrangement joins TRBV6-5 to TRBJ2-1; 8 bases map to TRBD1. Germline CDR1 is MNHEY and CDR2 is SVGAGI. There are 15 residues in the CDR3. V shed 6 bases and J 1 base; nucleotides not matched to a gene: 5. Here the CDR3 DNA reads TGTGCCAGCAGCGTGGACAGGGTATCCTACAATGAGCAGTTCTTC. Its translation is CASSVDRVSYNEQFF.

The V call is TRBV4-2, the J call TRBJ2-7; D is unresolved. Trimming shortened V by 2 bases and J by 1 base, and 15 bases separated the two germline ends. CDR3 length: 16 amino acids. The germline V gene encodes CDR1 LGHNA and CDR2 YNFKEQ. The CDR3 DNA is TGTGCCAGCAGCCAAAGAGAGGCCATGGGTTCCTACGAGCAGTACTTC. Amino acid sequence: CASSQREAMGSYEQYF.

This chain joins TRBV29-1 and TRBJ1-2, with 7 bases identical to TRBD1. The CDR3 spans 12 residues. From germline, CDR1 is SQVTM and CDR2 ANQGSEA. V shed 7 bases and J 6 bases; nucleotides not matched to a gene: 8. The DNA for the CDR3 is TGCAGCGCCATGGGACAGTTGGATGGCTACACCTTC. Translated: CSAMGQLDGYTF. The full variable domain, its missing parts supplied by reference TRBV29-1 and TRBJ1-2, is SAVISQKPSRDICQRGTSLTIQCQVDSQVTMMFWYRQQPGQSLTLIATANQGSEATYESGFVIDKFPISRPNLTFSTLTVSNMSPEDSSIYLCSAMGQLDGYTFGSGTRLTVV.

This clone was observed a handful of times. The chain joins TRBV27 to TRBJ2-7, with a possible D match to TRBD2 (6 bases). Trimming took 7 bases from V and 0 from J, leaving 13 bases between them. CDR3 size: 14 residues. Germline values: CDR1 MNHEY, CDR2 SMNVEV (reference sequence). The CDR3: CASKGLESSYEQYF. CDR3 nucleotides: TGTGCCAGCAAGGGACTCGAGAGCTCCTACGAGCAGTACTTC.

Turning to this clone: One junction end does not reproduce the germline sequence, and a read error may be involved. The chain recombines TRBV6-5 with TRBJ1-1; 8 bases are shared with TRBD1. From germline, CDR1 is MNHEY and CDR2 SVGAGI. The CDR3 extends over 14 amino acids. The CDR3 DNA is TGTGCCAGCAGTTACTCGATCCAGGGGGCTGAAACTTTCTTT. Translating it yields CASSYSIQGAETFF.